This TCR beta chain was captured by sequencing in a study of Graves' ophthalmopathy and Graves' hyperthyroidism (dated by TCRdb to the late 2010s). Background for the entire study: Peripheral blood was collected at initial diagnosis, prior to any treatment. The study used signatures of the TCR beta repertoire to tell Graves' ophthalmopathy apart from Graves' hyperthyroidism and to predict which patients would progress to ophthalmopathy. In total, approximately 140 blood samples were TCR-sequenced: some 40 ophthalmopathy, 75 hyperthyroidism and some 17 hyperthyroidism-to-ophthalmopathy patients. To explore V-J signatures that distinguish ophthalmopathy from hyperthyroidism, a discovery set of 100 patients was enrolled, made up of under 50 with ophthalmopathy and some 58 with stable hyperthyroidism. An independent validation cohort comprised some 19 hyperthyroidism patients and over 15 patients who later progressed from hyperthyroidism to ophthalmopathy. In about six hyperthyroidism patients, T-cell repertoires of thyroid tissue and blood were compared. Once sampling was done, hyperthyroidism patients were given methimazole at a starting dose of 30 mg daily, while ophthalmopathy patients were given high-dose intravenous methylprednisolone. The roughly 99 discovery patients were divided at random into training and test sets in a 7:3 ratio.

Details on this clonotype: No antigen is known for it. Base qualities are not provided; no much larger clone lies one nucleotide away.

For repertoire sequencing, the TCR beta CDR3 regions were amplified from RNA transcripts. A first-round RT-PCR used HTBI primers with the Qiagen OneStep RT-PCR kit, followed by a second-round multiplex PCR, size selection and purification. Libraries were sequenced on an Illumina HiSeq2000 using paired-end 100 bp reads. The authors processed their data as follows. Reads were processed with SOAPnuke, discarding reads with adapters, uncalled bases, mean Phred below 15, or no exact constant-primer or identifier match. COPE v1.2.5 was used to merge the high-quality paired reads. Clonotypes were defined as unique nucleotide sequences and were aligned to IMGT TRB V, D and J references using MiTCR v1.1. Analysis was restricted to V-J combinations with a frequency above 0.0001, which covered roughly 99% of repertoires. A TCR clonal expansion and chaos score per V-J combination was defined as the ratio of F50 clonal expansion to chaos observed in the TCRdist matrix. Welch's t-statistics and random forest were used to reduce features to 10 to 15 V-J combinations, which were fed into a naive Bayes classifier. The Morisita-Horn index was used to measure how similar the thyroid and blood repertoires were. Clones were called with MiXCR by TCRdb after fastp trimmed the public reads at Q25, and only in-frame beta chains were retained. Rows with one shared CDR3 protein collapse into an entry with the most common genes and DNA. None of the V and J calls come from the authors' own analysis; TCRdb made them. The table for this sample lists roughly 400,000 distinct CDR3 sequences; around 17% of them were counted only once. Together, the top ten hold 1.6% of the sample.

The research as a whole found: Ophthalmopathy was separated from stable hyperthyroidism by the 13-signature model with about 90% sensitivity and roughly 82% specificity in cross-validation and with 80%/75% in the test set. In validation, the model predicted ophthalmopathy progression with about 71% sensitivity and approximately 72% specificity; some 13 predicted patients were CT-confirmed with GO in a median of about 6.2 months. Most of the expanded thyroid clonotypes with a frequency above 0.001 were also detected in blood, and it was suggested that the thyroid immune response may be reflected by blood repertoires. No statistical method was used to predetermine the sample size, and group allocation was not hidden from the investigators.

According to the germline V gene, CDR1 reads MNHEY and CDR2 reads SVGEGT. The CDR3 holds 15 amino acids from the cysteine to the phenylalanine. Here the CDR3 DNA is all that survives: 45 bases in frame from base 1. The germline V and J ends show losses of 6 bases and 2 bases respectively, and no gene match explains 9 bases of the junction. Ophthalmopathy patients were characterized by moderately to severely active disease, a Clinical Activity Score of at least 3, a NOSPECS grade of at least 4, and a disease duration under 3 months. Patients were excluded if they had other autoimmune diseases, uncontrolled infections, pregnancy or lactation. Diagnosis relied on clinical symptoms, serum thyroxine, TRAb, thyroid ultrasound and orbital computed tomography. PBMCs were isolated from about 9.2 ml of fresh peripheral blood by Ficoll-Paque density gradient centrifugation. Total RNA was extracted using Trizol reagent, and RNA quality was checked on an Agilent 2100 Bioanalyzer.

The chain employs TRBV6-2 or TRBV6-3 and TRBJ2-5, with TRBD1 matching 7 junction bases. This TCR came from a woman aged 18-30 years with Graves' ophthalmopathy. Donor details come from another sample of the same person, matched by shared clones. The source material was peripheral blood. The CDR3 reads CASRPQTGPQETQYF. The DNA sequence is TGTGCCAGCAGACCCCAGACAGGGCCACAAGAGACCCAGTACTTC.